These T cell receptor beta chains were read from a single sample in a study of T cell repertoires in cytomegalovirus infection. Their antigen targets remain unknown. TCRdb itself ran the reads through MiXCR, one entry per CDR3 protein. The sample yields roughly 800,000 distinct CDR3 sequences, under 35% seen once. The sample consisted of cultured CD8+ T cells from PBMCs, taken from culture after CMV antigen stimulation. These receptors were obtained from a human donor in good health (CMV status not recorded). Some clones in this sample may be carry-over from other donors' samples. Each CDR3 is given with its conserved first and last residue. A D gene is named only where the DNA matches it firmly. Clone size is not always given. Where it is, it says once, few, many or a class for expanded clones.

j_call | clone_size | d_call | v_call | cdr3_aa | cdr3_nt
TRBJ2-1 | NA | NA | TRBV27 | CASSPTTAGNEQFF | TGTGCCAGCAGTCCAACAACTGCAGGTAATGAGCAGTTCTTC
TRBJ1-1 | once | NA | TRBV5-5 | CASNSGGRTEAFF | TGTGCCAGCAACTCGGGGGGCAGGACTGAAGCTTTCTTT
TRBJ2-3 | NA | NA | TRBV11-1 | CASSLAWAALADTQYF | TGTGCCAGCAGCTTAGCTTGGGCAGCTTTGGCAGATACGCAGTATTTT
TRBJ2-5 | NA | NA | TRBV6-6 | CASGQTQETQYF | TGTGCCAGCGGACAGACCCAAGAGACCCAGTACTTC
TRBJ2-1 | NA | TRBD2 | TRBV5-4 | CASIGGGFDEQFF | TGTGCCAGCATCGGGGGGGGGTTCGATGAGCAGTTCTTC
TRBJ1-6 | few | NA | TRBV6-5 | CASSYAAGPSSSPLHF | TGTGCCAGCAGTTACGCGGCAGGGCCATCCAGTTCACCCCTCCACTTT
TRBJ2-7 | NA | NA | TRBV2 | CASTSRVGEQYF | TGTGCCAGCACCAGCCGGGTGGGCGAGCAGTACTTC
TRBJ1-1 | NA | NA | TRBV10-3 | CAISESGGLTEAFF | TGTGCCATCAGTGAGTCAGGAGGGCTCACTGAAGCTTTCTTT
TRBJ2-3 | NA | NA | TRBV19 | CASSIRGATDTQYF | TGTGCCAGTAGTATCCGCGGGGCTACAGATACGCAGTATTTT
TRBJ2-5 | few | NA | TRBV5-4 | CASSPAGSAQQETQYF | TGTGCCAGCAGCCCCGCGGGTAGCGCCCAGCAAGAGACCCAGTACTTC
TRBJ2-1 | NA | NA | TRBV4-3 | CASSEGPLQGLNGNEQFF | TGCGCCAGCAGCGAAGGGCCCCTACAGGGTTTAAACGGCAATGAGCAGTTCTTC
TRBJ2-1 | many | NA | TRBV7-8 | CASSLAGSNNEQFF | TGTGCCAGCAGCTTAGCGGGCTCGAACAATGAGCAGTTCTTC
TRBJ2-1 | few | NA | TRBV27 | CASSFVGQGTYNEQFF | TGTGCCAGCAGTTTCGTGGGGCAGGGAACCTACAATGAGCAGTTCTTC
TRBJ1-6 | NA | NA | TRBV19 | CASSMFPLPAVGNSPLHF | TGTGCCAGTAGTATGTTCCCCCTGCCAGCCGTGGGAAATTCACCCCTCCACTTT
TRBJ2-1 | NA | TRBD2 | TRBV12-3/TRBV12-4 | CASSWTGLEVNNEQFF | TGTGCCAGCAGTTGGACGGGACTAGAAGTGAACAATGAGCAGTTCTTC
TRBJ1-5 | many | NA | TRBV7-8 | CASSPETPGQPQHF | TGTGCCAGCAGCCCCGAAACTCCGGGTCAGCCCCAGCATTTT
TRBJ2-1 | few | TRBD2 | TRBV11-2 | CASSGRLAGNLANEQFF | TGTGCCAGCAGCGGCAGACTAGCGGGGAACCTAGCCAATGAGCAGTTCTTC
TRBJ1-1 | many | NA | TRBV7-6 | CASSLGLENEAFF | TGTGCCAGCAGCTTAGGCCTGGAAAATGAAGCTTTCTTT
TRBJ2-3 | many | NA | TRBV28 | CASSLDASTDTQYF | TGTGCCAGCAGTTTAGATGCTAGCACAGATACGCAGTATTTT
TRBJ2-1 | NA | TRBD2 | TRBV12-3/TRBV12-4 | CASTPGLAGGDEQFF | TGTGCCAGCACCCCGGGACTAGCGGGGGGAGATGAGCAGTTCTTC
TRBJ1-1 | many | TRBD1 | TRBV6-2/TRBV6-3 | CASSWTGKNTEAFF | TGTGCCAGCAGTTGGACAGGGAAAAACACTGAAGCTTTCTTT
TRBJ1-4 | few | NA | TRBV5-5 | CASSLTGTPNEKLFF | TGTGCCAGCAGCCTTACCGGGACTCCTAATGAAAAACTGTTTTTT
TRBJ2-3 | few | TRBD2 | TRBV6-1 | CASSLHSGGDLTSTDTQYF | TGTGCCAGCAGTCTGCATAGCGGGGGGGATCTAACTAGCACAGATACGCAGTATTTT
TRBJ2-1 | NA | NA | TRBV5-5 | CASSFWEANEQFF | TGTGCCAGCAGCTTCTGGGAGGCGAATGAGCAGTTCTTC
TRBJ1-2 | NA | NA | TRBV20-1 | CSARDRSRDAGRSYGYTF | TGCAGTGCTAGAGATCGGAGTCGGGACGCGGGACGGAGCTATGGCTACACCTTC
TRBJ1-2 | few | NA | TRBV12-3/TRBV12-4 | CASSFWGNYGYTF | TGTGCCAGCAGTTTTTGGGGTAACTATGGCTACACCTTC
TRBJ1-5 | NA | TRBD1 | TRBV5-1 | CASSSSPGQGYQPQHF | TGCGCCAGCAGCTCATCACCGGGACAGGGGTATCAGCCCCAGCATTTT
TRBJ2-2 | NA | TRBD1 | TRBV27 | CASSYRGRPTGELFF | TGTGCCAGCAGTTACAGGGGGCGTCCCACCGGGGAGCTGTTTTTT
TRBJ1-1 | NA | NA | TRBV11-2 | CASSLMGEAFF | TGTGCCAGCAGCTTAATGGGCGAAGCTTTCTTT
TRBJ2-3 | NA | NA | TRBV6-5 | CASSNRVGADTQYF | TGTGCCAGCAGCAACAGGGTGGGGGCAGATACGCAGTATTTT
TRBJ2-5 | few | TRBD2 | TRBV4-2 | CASSHGLAGAQETQYF | TGTGCCAGCAGCCACGGACTAGCGGGGGCCCAAGAGACCCAGTACTTC
TRBJ1-1 | NA | NA | TRBV28 | CASSFDTVEAFF | TGTGCCAGCAGTTTCGACACTGTGGAAGCTTTCTTT
TRBJ1-2 | few | NA | TRBV7-8 | CASSPSRTVPRAYGYTF | TGTGCCAGCAGCCCGTCCAGAACAGTGCCCCGTGCATATGGCTACACCTTC
TRBJ2-7 | NA | NA | TRBV10-2 | CASNYLQGGDEQYF | TGCGCCAGCAATTATTTACAGGGGGGGGACGAGCAGTACTTC
TRBJ1-1 | NA | NA | TRBV7-2 | CASSLSPEYTEAFF | TGTGCCAGCAGCTTATCCCCAGAGTACACTGAAGCTTTCTTT
TRBJ2-5 | once | NA | TRBV12-3/TRBV12-4 | CASSPDGLETQYF | TGTGCCAGCAGTCCCGACGGGCTTGAGACCCAGTACTTC
TRBJ2-1 | NA | NA | TRBV7-8 | CASSLYIQKIYNEQFF | TGTGCCAGCAGCTTATATATCCAGAAGATCTACAATGAGCAGTTCTTC
TRBJ1-1 | many | NA | TRBV7-2 | CASSLRRAYGGGTEAFF | TGTGCCAGCAGCTTAAGGAGAGCCTATGGGGGTGGCACTGAAGCTTTCTTT
TRBJ1-3 | many | NA | TRBV7-8 | CASSLESPGMGGNTIYF | TGTGCCAGCAGCTTAGAGTCGCCAGGGATGGGCGGAAACACCATATATTTT
TRBJ1-2 | NA | NA | TRBV6-6 | CASRSGLRGYTF | TGTGCCAGCAGGTCTGGGCTTCGGGGCTACACCTTC
TRBJ2-1 | many | TRBD2 | TRBV7-9 | CASSPSGLAGTYNEQFF | TGTGCCAGCAGCCCTTCGGGACTAGCGGGGACCTACAATGAGCAGTTCTTC
TRBJ2-1 | few | NA | TRBV4-1 | CASSQDGGWGEQFF | TGCGCCAGCAGCCAAGATGGAGGGTGGGGTGAGCAGTTCTTC
TRBJ2-1 | few | NA | TRBV6-5 | CASSKDGSYNEQFF | TGTGCCAGCAGTAAAGACGGTTCCTACAATGAGCAGTTCTTC
TRBJ2-5 | few | TRBD2 | TRBV28 | CASSSTRTSRFTTQYF | TGTGCCAGCAGTTCGACCCGGACTAGTCGGTTTACGACCCAGTACTTC
TRBJ2-3 | NA | TRBD2 | TRBV7-8 | CASSPGGLVVRGTQYF | TGTGCCAGCAGCCCCGGGGGACTAGTGGTTCGAGGCACGCAGTATTTT
TRBJ2-5 | once | TRBD2 | TRBV19 | CASSITSGLGEETQYF | TGTGCCAGTAGTATAACATCGGGACTAGGGGAGGAGACCCAGTACTTC
TRBJ2-5 | once | NA | TRBV13 | CASRVIRAESFQETQYF | TGTGCCAGCAGGGTTATTCGGGCAGAGTCATTCCAAGAGACCCAGTACTTC
TRBJ1-1 | NA | NA | TRBV27 | CASSSSGDTEAFF | TGTGCCAGCAGTTCTTCAGGCGACACTGAAGCTTTCTTT
TRBJ1-2 | few | TRBD1 | TRBV29-1 | CSVDREDTDRGYYGYTF | TGCAGCGTTGACAGAGAAGATACCGACAGGGGATACTATGGCTACACCTTC
TRBJ1-5 | few | TRBD1 | TRBV18 | CASSLLDRDMPQHF | TGTGCCAGCTCCCTCCTGGACAGGGATATGCCCCAGCATTTT
TRBJ1-2 | NA | NA | TRBV6-4 | CASSSRMQANYGYTF | TGTGCCAGCAGTTCCCGGATGCAAGCTAACTATGGCTACACCTTC